One T cell receptor beta chain is described in this entry. A clone one base away is much larger, so this may be a read error. RNA transcripts provided the source from which TCR beta CDR3 regions were amplified. First-round RT-PCR with HTBI primers amplified the TCR CDR3 region. TCRdb re-derived calls from the multiplex PCR reads in MiXCR, one entry per CDR3 protein. The sample records approximately 600,000 distinct CDR3 sequences, around 21% being singletons. This specimen comes from a study of T cells in Graves' hyperthyroidism and ophthalmopathy. Overall study context: Initial diagnosis, before any treatment, was when peripheral blood was collected.

Germline loops: CDR1 MDHEN, CDR2 SYDVKM. The CDR3 length is 15 residues. The germline V and J ends were trimmed by 2 bases and 3 bases, with 14 bases remaining between them. Diagnoses were made from clinical symptoms, serum measures (thyroxine and TRAb), thyroid ultrasound and orbital computed tomography. V usage is TRBV28 and J usage is TRBJ2-7, with D possibly matching TRBD2 (6 bases). The TCR was taken from a man under 40 with Graves' ophthalmopathy. The sequenced sample consisted of blood. CDR3 protein: CASSLGWRGGYEQYF. In DNA, the CDR3 is TGTGCCAGCAGTTTAGGGTGGAGGGGTGGCTACGAGCAGTACTTC.